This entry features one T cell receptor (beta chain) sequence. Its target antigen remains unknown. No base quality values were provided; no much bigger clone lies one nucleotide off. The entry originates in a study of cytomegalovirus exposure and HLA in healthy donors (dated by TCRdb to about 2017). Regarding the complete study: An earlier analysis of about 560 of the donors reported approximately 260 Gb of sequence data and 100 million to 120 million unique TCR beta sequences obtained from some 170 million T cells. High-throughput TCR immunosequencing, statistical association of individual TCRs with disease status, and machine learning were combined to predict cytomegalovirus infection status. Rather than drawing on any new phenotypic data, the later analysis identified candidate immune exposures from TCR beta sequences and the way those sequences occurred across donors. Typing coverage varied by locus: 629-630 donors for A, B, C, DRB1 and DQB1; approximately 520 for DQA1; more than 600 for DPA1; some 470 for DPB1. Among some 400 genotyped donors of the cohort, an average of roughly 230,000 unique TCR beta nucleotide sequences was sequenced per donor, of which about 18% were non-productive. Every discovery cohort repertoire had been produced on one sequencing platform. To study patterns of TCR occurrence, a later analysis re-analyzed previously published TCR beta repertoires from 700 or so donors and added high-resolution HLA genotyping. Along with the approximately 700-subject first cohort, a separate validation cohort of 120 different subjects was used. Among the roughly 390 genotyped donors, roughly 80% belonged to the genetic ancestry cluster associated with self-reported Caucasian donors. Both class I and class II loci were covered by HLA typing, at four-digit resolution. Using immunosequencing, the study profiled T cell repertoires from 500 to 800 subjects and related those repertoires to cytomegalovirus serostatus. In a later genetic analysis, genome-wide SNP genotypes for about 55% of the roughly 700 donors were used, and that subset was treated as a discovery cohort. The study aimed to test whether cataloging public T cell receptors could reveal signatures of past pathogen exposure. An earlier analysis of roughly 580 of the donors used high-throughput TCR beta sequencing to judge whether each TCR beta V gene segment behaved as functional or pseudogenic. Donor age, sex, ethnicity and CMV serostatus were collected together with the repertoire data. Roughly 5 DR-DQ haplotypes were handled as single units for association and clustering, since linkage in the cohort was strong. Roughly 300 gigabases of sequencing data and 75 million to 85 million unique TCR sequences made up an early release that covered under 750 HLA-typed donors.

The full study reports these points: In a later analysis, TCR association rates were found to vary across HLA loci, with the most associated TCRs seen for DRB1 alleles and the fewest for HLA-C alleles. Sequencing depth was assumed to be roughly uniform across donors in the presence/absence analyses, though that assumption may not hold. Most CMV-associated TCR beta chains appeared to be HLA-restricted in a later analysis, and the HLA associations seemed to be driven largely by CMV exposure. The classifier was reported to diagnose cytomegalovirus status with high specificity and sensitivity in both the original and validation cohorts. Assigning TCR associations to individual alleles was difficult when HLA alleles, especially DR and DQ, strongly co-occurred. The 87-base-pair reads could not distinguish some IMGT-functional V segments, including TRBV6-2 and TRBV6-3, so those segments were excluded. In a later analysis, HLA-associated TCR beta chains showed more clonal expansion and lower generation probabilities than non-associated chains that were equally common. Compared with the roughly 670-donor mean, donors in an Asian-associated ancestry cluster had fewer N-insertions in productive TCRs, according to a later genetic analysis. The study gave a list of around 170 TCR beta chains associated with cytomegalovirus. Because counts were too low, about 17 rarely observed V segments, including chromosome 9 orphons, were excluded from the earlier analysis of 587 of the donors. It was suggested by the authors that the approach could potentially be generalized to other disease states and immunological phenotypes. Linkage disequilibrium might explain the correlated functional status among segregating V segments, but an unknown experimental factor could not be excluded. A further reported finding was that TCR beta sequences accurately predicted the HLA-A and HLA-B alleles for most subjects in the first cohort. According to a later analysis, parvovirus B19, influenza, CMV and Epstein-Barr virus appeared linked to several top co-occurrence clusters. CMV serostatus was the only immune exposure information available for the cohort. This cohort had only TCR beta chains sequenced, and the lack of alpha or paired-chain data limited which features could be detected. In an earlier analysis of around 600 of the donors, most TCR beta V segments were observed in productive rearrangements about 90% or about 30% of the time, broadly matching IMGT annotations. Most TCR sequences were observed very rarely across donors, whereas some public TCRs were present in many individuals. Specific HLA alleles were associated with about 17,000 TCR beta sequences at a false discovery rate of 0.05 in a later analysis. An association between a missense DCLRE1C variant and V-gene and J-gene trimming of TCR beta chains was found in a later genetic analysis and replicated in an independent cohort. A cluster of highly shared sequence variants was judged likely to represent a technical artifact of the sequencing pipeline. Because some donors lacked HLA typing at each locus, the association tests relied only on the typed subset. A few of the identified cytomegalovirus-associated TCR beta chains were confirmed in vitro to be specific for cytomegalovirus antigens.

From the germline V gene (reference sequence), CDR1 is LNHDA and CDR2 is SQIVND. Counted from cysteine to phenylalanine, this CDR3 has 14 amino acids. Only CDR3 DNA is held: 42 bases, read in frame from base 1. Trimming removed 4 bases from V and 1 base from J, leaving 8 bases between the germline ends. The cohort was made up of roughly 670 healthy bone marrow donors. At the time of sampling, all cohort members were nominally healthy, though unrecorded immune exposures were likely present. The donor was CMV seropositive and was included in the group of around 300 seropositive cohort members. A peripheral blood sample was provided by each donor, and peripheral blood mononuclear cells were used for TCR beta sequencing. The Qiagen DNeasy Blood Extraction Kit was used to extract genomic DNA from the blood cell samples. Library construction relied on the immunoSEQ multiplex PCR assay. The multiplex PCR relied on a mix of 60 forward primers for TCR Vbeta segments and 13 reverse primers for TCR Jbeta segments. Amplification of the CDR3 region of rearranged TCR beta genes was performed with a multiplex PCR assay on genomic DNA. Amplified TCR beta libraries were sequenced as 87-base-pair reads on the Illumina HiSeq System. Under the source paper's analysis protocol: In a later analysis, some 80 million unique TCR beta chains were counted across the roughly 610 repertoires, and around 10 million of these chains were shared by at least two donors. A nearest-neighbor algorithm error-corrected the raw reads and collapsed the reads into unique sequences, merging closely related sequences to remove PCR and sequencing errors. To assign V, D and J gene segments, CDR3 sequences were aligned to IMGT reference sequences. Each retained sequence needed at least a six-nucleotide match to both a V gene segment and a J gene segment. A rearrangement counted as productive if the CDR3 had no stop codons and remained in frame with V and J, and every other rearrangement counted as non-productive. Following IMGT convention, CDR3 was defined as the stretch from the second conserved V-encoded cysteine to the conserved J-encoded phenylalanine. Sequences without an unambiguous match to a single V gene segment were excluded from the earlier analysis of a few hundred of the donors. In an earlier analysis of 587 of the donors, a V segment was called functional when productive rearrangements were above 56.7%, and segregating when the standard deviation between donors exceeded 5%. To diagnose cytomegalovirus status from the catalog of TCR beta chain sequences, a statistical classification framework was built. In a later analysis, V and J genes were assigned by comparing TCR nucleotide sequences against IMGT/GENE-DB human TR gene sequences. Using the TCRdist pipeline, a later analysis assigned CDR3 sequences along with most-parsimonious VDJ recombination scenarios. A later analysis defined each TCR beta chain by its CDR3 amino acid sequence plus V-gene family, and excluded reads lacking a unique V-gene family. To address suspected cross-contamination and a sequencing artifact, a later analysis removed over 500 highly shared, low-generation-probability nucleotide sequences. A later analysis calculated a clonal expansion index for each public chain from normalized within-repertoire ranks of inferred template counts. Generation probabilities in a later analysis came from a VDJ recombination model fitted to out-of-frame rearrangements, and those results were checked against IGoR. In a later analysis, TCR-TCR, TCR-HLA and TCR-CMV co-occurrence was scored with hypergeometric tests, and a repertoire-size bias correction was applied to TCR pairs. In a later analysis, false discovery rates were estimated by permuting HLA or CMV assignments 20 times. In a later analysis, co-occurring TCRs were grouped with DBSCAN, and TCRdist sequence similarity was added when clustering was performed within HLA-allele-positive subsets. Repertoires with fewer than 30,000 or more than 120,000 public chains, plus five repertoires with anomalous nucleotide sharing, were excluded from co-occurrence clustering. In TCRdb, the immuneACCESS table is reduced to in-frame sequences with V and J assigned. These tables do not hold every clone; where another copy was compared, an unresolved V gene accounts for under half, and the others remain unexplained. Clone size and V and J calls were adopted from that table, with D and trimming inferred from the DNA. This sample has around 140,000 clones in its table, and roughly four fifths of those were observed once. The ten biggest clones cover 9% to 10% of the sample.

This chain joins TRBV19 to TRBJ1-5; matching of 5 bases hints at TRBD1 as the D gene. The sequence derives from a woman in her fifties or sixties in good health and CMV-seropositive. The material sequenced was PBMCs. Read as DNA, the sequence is TGTGCCAGTAGTACCCAGGGCAGCAATCAGCCCCAGCATTTT. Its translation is CASSTQGSNQPQHF.